The next 10 T cell receptor beta chains were all read from a single sample in a study of human T cells and chemical hapten exposure. MiXCR, run by TCRdb on the RACE reads, gives a single entry per CDR3 protein. The table shows some 84,000 distinct CDR3 sequences, with about 10% occurring only once. The time point here: patch test 2, 6 weeks after DPC sensitization. This sample's treatment: therapeutic diphenylcyclopropenone sensitization with weekly scalp DPC. The sample was whole blood, taken in connection with sensitization to the hapten diphenylcyclopropenone (DPC). The receptors originated from a woman aged 45 to 65 with alopecia areata. Some clones in this sample may be carry-over from other donors' samples.

Details on this clonotype: A much larger clone differs from this one at a single base, so this may be a read error. The chain recombines TRBV6-6 with TRBJ1-2; D is unclear. The CDR3 sequence is 16 residues long. CDR1 is MNHNY, CDR2 SVGAGI, per germline (reference sequence). V was clipped by 2 bases and J by 2 bases, with 15 bases between them. CDR3 sequence (DNA): TGTGCCAGCAGTTACCCGAACCTGGCCGAGAACTATGGCTACACCTTC. Its translation is CASSYPNLAENYGYTF.

In DNA form, the CDR3 reads TGTGCCAGCTCACCGTCCGGACAGTCCGATACCTGGTTGAACACTGAAGCTTTCTTT. This gives the protein CASSPSGQSDTWLNTEAFF. The V call is TRBV18, the J call TRBJ1-1; TRBD1 is a possible D gene (6 bases). Germline values: CDR1 KGHSH, CDR2 LQKENI. The CDR3 loop spans 19 amino acids. V shed 3 bases and J shed 0 bases, with 23 bases lying between them. The complete variable domain, with remaining parts taken from reference TRBV18 and TRBJ1-1, reads NAGVMQNPRHLVRRRGQEARLRCSPMKGHSHVYWYRQLPEEGLKFMVYLQKENIIDESGMPKERFSAEFPKEGPSILRIQQVVRGDSAAYFCASSPSGQSDTWLNTEAFFGQGTRLTVV.

This clonotype was observed at least ten times. The chain is built from TRBV4-1 and TRBJ2-4; 14 bases map to TRBD2. Germline-derived CDR1 and CDR2 are MGHRA and YSYEKL. The J segment lost 8 bases and the V segment lost 1 base, leaving 7 bases of the junction unmatched. The CDR3 length is 17 residues. CDR3 sequence (DNA): TGCGCCAGCAGCCAAGCAGGGACTAGCGGGAGATTAGACATTCAGTACTTC. Its protein is CASSQAGTSGRLDIQYF.

This clonotype was seen only a few times. The chain joins TRBV20-1 to TRBJ2-7; no clear D gene. The CDR3 loop spans 13 amino acids. Germline-derived CDR1 and CDR2 are DFQATT and SNEGSKA (reference sequence). With 0 bases removed from V and 7 bases from J, the gap between germline ends came to 13 bases. CDR3 in DNA: TGCAGTGCTAGAGAGGGCCTCGTGAGGGAGCAGTACTTC. This translates into CSAREGLVREQYF.

This clonotype was seen at least ten times. This chain joins TRBV5-6 and TRBJ2-1, with a tentative D call TRBD1 (5 bases). Trimming shortened V by 4 bases and J by 0 bases, and 17 bases separated the two germline ends. The CDR3 runs 17 residues. Germline V gives CDR1 SGHDT, CDR2 YYEEEE. CDR3 amino acids: CASSNYIQGSSYNEQFF. DNA of the CDR3: TGTGCCAGCAGCAATTACATTCAGGGAAGCTCCTACAATGAGCAGTTCTTC.

This clonotype has a handful of counts. The chain links TRBV11-2 to TRBJ2-1, with 8 bases that match TRBD2. V lost 5 bases, J lost 6 bases, and 12 bases stayed unmatched. The length of the CDR3 is 16 residues. Per the germline V gene, CDR1 is SGHAT and CDR2 is FQNNGV. CDR3 sequence reads: CASSPRAGGMGNEQFF. DNA of the CDR3: TGTGCCAGCAGCCCGCGGGCGGGAGGAATGGGCAATGAGCAGTTCTTC.

The V gene is TRBV18, the J gene TRBJ1-1; no firm D call. V lost 4 bases and J lost 3, with 9 bases in between. The length of the CDR3 is 13 residues. Germline CDR1 reads KGHSH; CDR2 reads LQKENI. The CDR3 loop is CASSLGRDTEAFF. DNA of the CDR3: TGTGCCAGCTCACTCGGCCGGGACACTGAAGCTTTCTTT.

This clonotype was picked up many times. The chain has TRBV7-9 and TRBJ2-1; D remains ambiguous. CDR1 is SEHNR and CDR2 is FQNEAQ in the germline V gene (reference sequence). The CDR3 has 16 residues. Trimming pared 5 bases from V and 4 bases from J, leaving 18 bases between. For the CDR3, the DNA is TGTGCCAGCAGCCCTCCCCCACGGTACAATTACAATGAGCAGTTCTTC. This codes for CASSPPPRYNYNEQFF.

This clonotype was counted at least ten times. V gene TRBV7-9 combines with J gene TRBJ2-1; maybe TRBD2 (6 bases). From germline, CDR1 is SEHNR and CDR2 FQNEAQ (reference sequence). CDR3 length: 15 amino acids. V was cut by 1 base and J by 6 bases, with 13 bases left in between. The CDR3 bases are TGTGCCAGCAGCTTAGTGCAAGCGGGCGGCAATGAGCAGTTCTTC. Amino acids: CASSLVQAGGNEQFF. Together with reference TRBV7-9 and TRBJ2-1, the CDR3 gives the full variable domain: DTGVSQNPRHKITKRGQNVTFRCDPISEHNRLYWYRQTLGQGPEFLTYFQNEAQLEKSRLLSDRFSAERPKGSFSTLEIQRTEQGDSAMYLCASSLVQAGGNEQFFGPGTRLTVL.

This clonotype has a count of ten or more. The rearrangement uses TRBV9 and TRBJ2-1, with 9 bases aligning to TRBD1. The V gene's germline CDR1 is SGDLS and CDR2 YYNGEE. This CDR3 is 15 amino acids long. V was clipped by 7 bases and J by 7 bases; unmatched bases: 12. The CDR3 is CASGRRDRAPNEQFF. The DNA for the CDR3 is TGTGCCAGCGGACGCCGGGACAGGGCCCCTAATGAGCAGTTCTTC. The variable domain in full, completed from reference TRBV9 and TRBJ2-1, reads DSGVTQTPKHLITATGQRVTLRCSPRSGDLSVYWYQQSLDQGLQFLIQYYNGEERAKGNILERFSAQQFPDLHSELNLSSLELGDSALYFCASGRRDRAPNEQFFGPGTRLTVL.